This T cell receptor beta chain was recorded in a study of T cells after yellow fever vaccination (dated by TCRdb to about 2019). The study in broad terms: The SMART-Seq v4 Ultra Low Input RNA kit was used to prepare libraries from fractions with low cell numbers. To follow T-cell clones before and after both primary and booster YFV17D yellow fever vaccination, bulk TCR alpha and beta repertoires underwent longitudinal sequencing. Two healthy male donors, one aged 18 to 30 and one aged 30 to 39 years, were included in the cohort. Blood was drawn at multiple timepoints before and after primary and secondary immunization, with bulk PBMC replicates and cell subsets isolated.

The V end gives up 7 bases and the J end 7 bases, leaving 11 bases in the junction not matched to a gene. Via the germline V gene, CDR1 is SGHRS and CDR2 YFSETQ. The CDR3, from cysteine to phenylalanine, totals 15 residues. The only DNA kept is the CDR3, 45 bases in frame from the first base. The treatment or condition label on this specimen signifies: live attenuated yellow fever vaccine strain. PBMCs were isolated from peripheral blood using a standard Ficoll-Paque protocol. CD4 and CD8 T-cell fractions were isolated with Dynabeads CD4 and CD8 positive selection kits. RNA was extracted with TriZol from bulk PBMCs, CD4 and CD8 fractions, and dextramer-positive and dextramer-negative fractions. The sequencer was an Illumina NovaSeq 6000. TCR cDNA was synthesized by 5'RACE template switching, which introduced a universal primer site and unique molecular identifiers. Priming of cDNA synthesis was performed from both the TCR alpha and TCR beta constant segments. Library amplification involved two PCR steps, and the second step added sample barcodes and sequencing adapters. Sequencing of libraries was done on Illumina HiSeq 2500 (2x100 bp) or NovaSeq (2x150 bp). Regarding the original processing steps: MIGEC was used to demultiplex reads and collapse the reads into UMI consensus sequences, and MiXCR was used for V(D)J alignment. Clonotypes responding to the vaccine were identified with edgeR on replicate PBMC samples, with the criteria of FDR below 0.01 and a log2 fold change above 5 up to day 15. Each bulk clonotype was labeled CD4 or CD8 based on which sequenced repertoire, CD4 or CD8, contained the clonotype at higher abundance. The public reads were quality trimmed at Q25 with fastp and then assembled into clones with MiXCR by TCRdb, keeping productive beta chains. Duplicate CDR3 protein sequences are folded into a single record with the most common DNA and genes. In this record, the V and J calls reflect TCRdb's handling and not the investigators' own analysis. The sample table lists fewer than 100,000 distinct CDR3 sequences, 5.8% of them with a count of one. More than 40% of the sample rests with the top ten.

On the study overall, not on this receptor specifically: Most clones expanded after primary vaccination were re-detected after the booster (about 95% of CD4 and 88% of CD8), suggesting broad memory maintenance. Compared with the primary T-cell response, the secondary T-cell response was faster but weaker, reaching its peak on day 5 rather than on day 15. Because abundant contaminating clonotypes from the bulk population could be contained in FACS-sorted repertoires, computational filtering was required. A small fraction of clonotypes appeared in both the CD4 and CD8 compartments, likely as a result of convergent recombination. Because only a couple of donors were included in the study, the extent to which the findings can be generalized is limited.

Of note for this clonotype: It has no known antigen specificity. A much larger clone lies a single base off, so this may be a read error.

The V and J segments used are TRBV5-1 and TRBJ2-4; 10 bases in between match TRBD1. The receptor's source is a man aged 18 to 29 who received the YFV17D yellow fever vaccine. Here the sequenced sample was CD8+ T cells sorted from PBMCs, taken 10 days after the yellow fever booster vaccination. At the DNA level, the sequence is TGCGCCAGCTGCCCCTCCCGGGACAGGGGCAACATTCAGTACTTC. Translated, this gives CASCPSRDRGNIQYF. Extended through the reference TRBV5-1 and TRBJ2-4 proteins, this CDR3 yields the full variable domain: KAGVTQTPRYLIKTRGQQVTLSCSPISGHRSVSWYQQTPGQGLQFLFEYFSETQRNKGNFPGRFSGRQFSNSRSEMNVSTLELGDSALYLCASCPSRDRGNIQYFGAGTRLSVL.